The subject of this entry is one TCR beta chain. Antigen: not known. Both TRBC1 and TRBC2 were covered by a beta constant-region primer of two equimolar oligonucleotides. Nested alpha and beta constant-region primers with the SP2 primer drove four PCR rounds on ligated cDNA. The cDNA 3' end received a ligated single-stranded oligonucleotide carrying the SP2 primer and a 12-nucleotide UMI. TCRdb ran MiXCR on the UMI-ligation and nested PCR reads and lists one entry per CDR3 protein. The sample has more than 95,000 distinct CDR3 sequences, 13% to 15% seen once. The sample originates from a study of naive and memory T cell subsets. General study results and limits: Naive repertoires, especially CD8, held a few larger clonotypes, possibly memory cells re-expressing CD45RA.

The trim removed 6 bases at V and 12 bases at J, leaving 6 bases unmatched. There are 12 residues in the CDR3. Separate alpha and beta amplification began at the second PCR step. V gene TRBV12-3 or TRBV12-4 combines with J gene TRBJ1-1; 11 nucleotides line up with TRBD1. The receptor was derived from a human donor in good health. Material for sequencing was naive CD8+ T cells from blood. CDR3 in amino acids: CASSPGQGASFF. CDR3 in DNA: TGTGCCAGCAGCCCTGGACAGGGGGCGTCTTTCTTT.